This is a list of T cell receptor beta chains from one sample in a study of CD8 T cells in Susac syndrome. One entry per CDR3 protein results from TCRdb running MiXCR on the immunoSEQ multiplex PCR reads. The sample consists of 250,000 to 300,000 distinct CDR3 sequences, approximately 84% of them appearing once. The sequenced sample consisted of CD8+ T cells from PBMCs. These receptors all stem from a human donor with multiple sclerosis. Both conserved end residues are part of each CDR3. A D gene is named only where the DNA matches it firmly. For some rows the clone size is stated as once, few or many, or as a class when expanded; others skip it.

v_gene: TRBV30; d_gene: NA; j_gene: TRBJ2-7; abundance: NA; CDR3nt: TGTGCAGCCGGAGACAACGAGCAGTACTTC; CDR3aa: CAAGDNEQYF
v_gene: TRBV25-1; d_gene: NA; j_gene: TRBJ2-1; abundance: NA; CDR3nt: TGTGCCATCCAGCTGGGGAATGAGCAGTTCTTC; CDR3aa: CAIQLGNEQFF
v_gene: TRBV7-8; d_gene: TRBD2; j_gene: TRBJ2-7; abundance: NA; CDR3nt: TGTGCCAGCAGCCGGACTAGCGGGAAGAACGAGCAGTACTTC; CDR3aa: CASSRTSGKNEQYF
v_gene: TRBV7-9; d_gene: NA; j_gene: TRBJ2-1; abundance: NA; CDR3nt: TGTGCCAGCAGCCACCTTCGCGATGAGCAGTTCTTC; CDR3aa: CASSHLRDEQFF
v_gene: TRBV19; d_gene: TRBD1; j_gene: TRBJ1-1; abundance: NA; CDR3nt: TGTGCCAGTACTTGGACAGGGAGGAGGGACACTGAAGCTTTCTTT; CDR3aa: CASTWTGRRDTEAFF
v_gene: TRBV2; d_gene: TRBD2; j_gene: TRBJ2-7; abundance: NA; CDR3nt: TGTGCCAGCAGTTCTCCCCGGACTAGCGGGAGAGGGTACGAGCAGTACTTC; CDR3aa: CASSSPRTSGRGYEQYF
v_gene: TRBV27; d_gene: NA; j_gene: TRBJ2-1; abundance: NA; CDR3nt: TGTGCCAGCAGTCCGCCGGGCCTTACTGAGCAGTTCTTC; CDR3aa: CASSPPGLTEQFF
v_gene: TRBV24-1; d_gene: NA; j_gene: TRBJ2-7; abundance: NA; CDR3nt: TGTGCCACCAGCCTGGGACTGGGGGACGAGCAGTACTTC; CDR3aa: CATSLGLGDEQYF
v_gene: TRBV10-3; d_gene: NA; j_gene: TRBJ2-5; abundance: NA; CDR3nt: TGTGCCATCAGTGGAGGGTTGGGAGAGACCCAGTACTTC; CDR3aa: CAISGGLGETQYF
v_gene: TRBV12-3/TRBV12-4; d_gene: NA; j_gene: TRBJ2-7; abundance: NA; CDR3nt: TGTGCCAGCACGGGTAGCGTCTCCTCCTACGAGCAGTACTTC; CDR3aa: CASTGSVSSYEQYF
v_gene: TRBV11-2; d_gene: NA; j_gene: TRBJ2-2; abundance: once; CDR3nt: TGTGCCAGCAGCTTGTTAATCGGGGAGCTGTTTTTT; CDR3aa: CASSLLIGELFF
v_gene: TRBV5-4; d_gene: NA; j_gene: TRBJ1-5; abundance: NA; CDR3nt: TGTGCCAGCAGCTTTCAGGGTGGAGGCAATCAGCCCCAGCATTTT; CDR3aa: CASSFQGGGNQPQHF
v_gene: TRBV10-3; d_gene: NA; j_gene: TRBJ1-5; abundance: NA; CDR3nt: TGTGCCATCAGTGAGTCGAGGTTGGGAGGGATGGATCAGCCCCAGCATTTT; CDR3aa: CAISESRLGGMDQPQHF
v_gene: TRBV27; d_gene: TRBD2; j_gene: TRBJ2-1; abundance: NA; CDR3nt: TGTGCCAGCAGTTACGGGAGGTTGGATGAGCAGTTCTTC; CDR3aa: CASSYGRLDEQFF
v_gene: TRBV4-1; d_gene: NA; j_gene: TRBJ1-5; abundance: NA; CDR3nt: TGCGCCAGCAGCCACCTCTCAGGGAGGGGGCAGCCCCAGCATTTT; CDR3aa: CASSHLSGRGQPQHF
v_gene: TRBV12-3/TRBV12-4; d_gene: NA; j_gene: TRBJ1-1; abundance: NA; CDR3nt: TGTGCCAGCAGTTGGGCCACTGAAGCTTTCTTT; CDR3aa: CASSWATEAFF
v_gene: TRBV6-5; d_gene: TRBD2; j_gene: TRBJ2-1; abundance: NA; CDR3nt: TGTGCCAGCAGATGGACTAGCGACATCTACAATGAGCAGTTCTTC; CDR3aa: CASRWTSDIYNEQFF
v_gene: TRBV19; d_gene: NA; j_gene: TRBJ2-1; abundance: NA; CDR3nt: TGTGCCAGTAGTATAGATCCTAGTCAGGAGAACTACAATGAGCAGTTCTTC; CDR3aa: CASSIDPSQENYNEQFF
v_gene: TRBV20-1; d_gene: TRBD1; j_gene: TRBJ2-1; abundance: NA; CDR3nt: TGCAGTGCTAGACCCTTCGGACAGGGGGCCTACAATGAGCAGTTCTTC; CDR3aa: CSARPFGQGAYNEQFF
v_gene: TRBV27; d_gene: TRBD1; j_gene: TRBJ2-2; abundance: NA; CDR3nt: TGTGCCAGCAGTGTACAGGGGCCGAGGGCCGGGGAGCTGTTTTTT; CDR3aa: CASSVQGPRAGELFF
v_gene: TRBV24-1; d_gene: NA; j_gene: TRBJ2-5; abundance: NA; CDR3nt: TGTGCCACCAGTGATGGGCCTGACACATACCAAGAGACCCAGTACTTC; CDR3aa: CATSDGPDTYQETQYF
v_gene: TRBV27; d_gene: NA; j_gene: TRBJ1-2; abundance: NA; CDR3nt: TGTGCCAGCGGAAGCAGGGGTCGGACCTATGGCTACACCTTC; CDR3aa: CASGSRGRTYGYTF
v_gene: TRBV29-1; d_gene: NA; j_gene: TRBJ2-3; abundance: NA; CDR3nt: TGCAGCGCTCAGGCGGATACGCAGTATTTT; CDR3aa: CSAQADTQYF
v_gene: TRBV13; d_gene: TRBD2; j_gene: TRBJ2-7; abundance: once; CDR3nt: TGTGCCAGCAGCTGGACTAGCGGACGCACCACCTCCGCGTACGAGCAGTACTTC; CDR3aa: CASSWTSGRTTSAYEQYF
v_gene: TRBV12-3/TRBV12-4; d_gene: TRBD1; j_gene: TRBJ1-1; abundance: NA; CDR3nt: TGTGCCAGCTCCAAAACGACAGGGAACGCTTTCTTT; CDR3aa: CASSKTTGNAFF
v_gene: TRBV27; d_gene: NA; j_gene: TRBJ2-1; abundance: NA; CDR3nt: TGTGCCAGCGGGGACGTTCTCGAGCAGTTCTTC; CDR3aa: CASGDVLEQFF
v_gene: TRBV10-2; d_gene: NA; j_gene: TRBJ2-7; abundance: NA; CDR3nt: TGCGCCAGCATGTCCGGTTACGAGCAGTACTTC; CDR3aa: CASMSGYEQYF
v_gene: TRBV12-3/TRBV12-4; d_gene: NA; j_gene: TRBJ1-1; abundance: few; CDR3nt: TGTGCCAGCAGTTTCGGGACGCTCGACACTGAAGCTTTCTTT; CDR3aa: CASSFGTLDTEAFF
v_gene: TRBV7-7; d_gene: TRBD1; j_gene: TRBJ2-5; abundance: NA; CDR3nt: TGTGCTAGCAGCCCCTATGCAGGGGGAGAGACCCAGTACTTC; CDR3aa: CASSPYAGGETQYF
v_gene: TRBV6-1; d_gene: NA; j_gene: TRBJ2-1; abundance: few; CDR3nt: TGTGCCAGCAGGCCTCCCTTTAACAATGAGCAGTTCTTC; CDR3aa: CASRPPFNNEQFF
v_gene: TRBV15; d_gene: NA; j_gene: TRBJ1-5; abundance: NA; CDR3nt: TGTGCCACCAGGGTAGGCAATCAGCCCCAGCATTTT; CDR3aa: CATRVGNQPQHF
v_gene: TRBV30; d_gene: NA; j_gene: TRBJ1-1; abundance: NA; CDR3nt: TGTGCCTGGAGTGGAGGGCTTGAAGCTTTCTTT; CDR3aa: CAWSGGLEAFF
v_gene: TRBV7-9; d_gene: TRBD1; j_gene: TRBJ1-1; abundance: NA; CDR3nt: TGTGCCAGCAGCTTAGTCGCATCCTGGACAGGCGTCACTGAAGCTTTCTTT; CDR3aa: CASSLVASWTGVTEAFF
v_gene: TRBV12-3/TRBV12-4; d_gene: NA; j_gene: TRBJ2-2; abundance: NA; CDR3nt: TGTGCCAGCAGACATTCCTCGGGCCAACGACACACCGGGGAGCTGTTTTTT; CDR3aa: CASRHSSGQRHTGELFF
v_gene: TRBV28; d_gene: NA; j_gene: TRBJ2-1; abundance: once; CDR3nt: TGTGCCAGCAGAGTTGTACCCCCAGGGTCCTCGTCGGCGAATGAGCAGTTCTTC; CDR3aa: CASRVVPPGSSSANEQFF
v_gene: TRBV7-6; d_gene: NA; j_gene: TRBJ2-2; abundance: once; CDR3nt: TGTGCCAGCAGGCCCTCAGGGGACCCGAACACCGGGGAGCTGTTTTTT; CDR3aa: CASRPSGDPNTGELFF
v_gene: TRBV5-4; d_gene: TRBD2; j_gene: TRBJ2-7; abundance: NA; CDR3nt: TGTGCCAGCAGCTTTAGCGGGAGAGGGTCTGAGCAGTACTTC; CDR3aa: CASSFSGRGSEQYF
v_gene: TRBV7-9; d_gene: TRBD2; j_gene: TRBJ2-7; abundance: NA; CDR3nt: TGTGCCAGCAGCTCCCCCGGACCTACTAGCGGGAGCTCCTACGAGCAGTACTTC; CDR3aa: CASSSPGPTSGSSYEQYF
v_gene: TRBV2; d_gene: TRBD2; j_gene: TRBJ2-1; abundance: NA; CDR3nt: TGTGCCAGCAGTGGGACTAGCGGGGCCTACAATGAGCAGTTCTTC; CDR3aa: CASSGTSGAYNEQFF
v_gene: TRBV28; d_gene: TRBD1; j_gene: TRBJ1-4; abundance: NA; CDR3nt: TGTGCCAGCAGTTTACCCCACGTTTACAGGGGGTATGAAAAACTGTTTTTT; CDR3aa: CASSLPHVYRGYEKLFF
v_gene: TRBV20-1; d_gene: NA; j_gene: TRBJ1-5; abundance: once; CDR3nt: TGCAGTGCGAGGGACATGAAAGTTTCTAGCAATCAGCCCCAGCATTTT; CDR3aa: CSARDMKVSSNQPQHF
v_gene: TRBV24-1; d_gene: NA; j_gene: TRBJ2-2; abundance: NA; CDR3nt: TGTGCCACCAGTGAATCCGACCTAACCGGGGAGCTGTTTTTT; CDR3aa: CATSESDLTGELFF
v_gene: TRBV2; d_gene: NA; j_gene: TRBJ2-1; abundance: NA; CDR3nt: TGTGCCAGCATCGGGATACAGCAGTTCTTC; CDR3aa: CASIGIQQFF
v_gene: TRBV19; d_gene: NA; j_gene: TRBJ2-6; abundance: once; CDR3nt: TGTGCCAGTAGTATCGCCTCTGGGGCCAACGTCCTGACTTTC; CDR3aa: CASSIASGANVLTF
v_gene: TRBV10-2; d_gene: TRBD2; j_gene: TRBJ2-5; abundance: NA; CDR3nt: TGCGCCAGCAGGACTAGCGGGAGTGAGACCCAGTACTTC; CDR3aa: CASRTSGSETQYF
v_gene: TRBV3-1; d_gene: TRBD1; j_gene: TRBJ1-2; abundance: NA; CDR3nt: TGTGCCAGCAGCTTTGGACAGGGAGCCTATGGCTACACCTTC; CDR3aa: CASSFGQGAYGYTF
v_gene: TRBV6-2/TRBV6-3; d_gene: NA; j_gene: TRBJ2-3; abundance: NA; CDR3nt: TGTGCCAGCAGTTACTCGGAGCGGGCATCAGATACGCAGTATTTT; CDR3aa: CASSYSERASDTQYF